This T cell receptor beta chain was retrieved from a study of human T cells and chemical hapten exposure. This clonotype was detected ten times or more. Time point in this sample: pre-sensitization, week 0. Specified treatment: therapeutic diphenylcyclopropenone sensitization with weekly scalp DPC. At patch-test visits, sampling came before the patch test. Alopecia patients, 18 to 70 years old and DPC-suitable, served as donors. Unique molecular identifiers were affixed to discrete cDNA molecules within the library. TCRdb reprocessed the RACE reads with MiXCR, giving one entry per CDR3 protein. The table lists over 300,000 distinct CDR3 sequences, 5% to 6.5% of them singletons. V dropped 1 base and J dropped 4; count of bases not matched to a gene: 11. This CDR3 comprises 17 residues. Per the germline V gene, CDR1 is SGHAT and CDR2 is FQNNGV.

The receptor comes from a woman aged 50 to 60 with alopecia areata. Some clones in this sample may be carry-over from other donors' samples. The specimen was whole blood, collected in connection with sensitization to the hapten diphenylcyclopropenone (DPC). The chain has TRBV11-2 and TRBJ2-3, with TRBD2 matching over 7 bases. The chain's CDR3 is CASSLVGTIISPDTQYF. Written as DNA, the CDR3 is TGTGCCAGCAGCTTAGTTGGGACTATAATTTCCCCAGATACGCAGTATTTT.